The 14 T cell receptor beta chains below were found in one sample sequenced in a study of long-term antiretroviral therapy in people with HIV. Survey-level immunoSEQ v3.0 assays were run. Some clones are missing from TCRdb's copy, which holds only in-frame ones; the method was immunoSEQ multiplex PCR. The sample has 25,000 to 30,000 clones; 80% to 95% are singletons. The sequencing used unsorted PBMCs, collected 3.1 years after starting antiretroviral therapy. The receptors originated from a man aged 18 to 30 with HIV.

This sequence joins TRBV29-1 and TRBJ2-1; TRBD2 aligns across 14 bases. The V gene's germline CDR1 is SQVTM and CDR2 ANQGSEA. The junction had 7 bases not matched to a gene; V was cut back by 5 bases and J by 16 bases. CDR3 length: 12 amino acids. The CDR3 region is CSVPGTSGSIFF. For the CDR3, the DNA is TGCAGCGTTCCCGGGACTAGCGGGAGTATTTTCTTC.

The chain is built from TRBV7-3 and TRBJ2-1; 9 positions agree with TRBD1. With 5 bases clipped from V and 5 bases from J, the junction kept 7 bases outside the gene matches. The CDR3 loop spans 15 amino acids. Germline CDR1 and CDR2: SGHTA and FQGTGA. The CDR3 DNA reads as TGTGCCAGCAGCGTAGACGGGACAGGGAACAATGAGCAGTTCTTC. Amino acids: CASSVDGTGNNEQFF. The whole variable domain, remainder taken from reference TRBV7-3 and TRBJ2-1, is GAGVSQTPSNKVTEKGKYVELRCDPISGHTALYWYRQSLGQGPEFLIYFQGTGAADDSGLPNDRFFAVRPEGSVSTLKIQRTERGDSAVYLCASSVDGTGNNEQFFGPGTRLTVL.

The J gene is TRBJ1-4, the V gene TRBV6-6; the match to TRBD1 covers 7 bases. Trimming took 4 bases from V and 6 from J; bases not matched to a gene: 5. The CDR3 consists of 14 residues. Germline assignment: CDR1 MNHNY and CDR2 SVGAGI (reference sequence). The chain's CDR3 is CASSSWTGDEKLFF. The DNA for the CDR3 is TGTGCCAGCAGTTCTTGGACAGGTGATGAAAAACTGTTTTTT.

The CDR3 DNA is TGTGCCAGCAACCGACCCAGCTCCTACAATGAGCAGTTCTTC. Translated: CASNRPSSYNEQFF. This chain links TRBV7-9 with TRBJ2-1; D not certain. V was pared by 7 bases and J by 0 bases, with 10 bases between. The germline gives CDR1 SEHNR, CDR2 FQNEAQ (reference sequence). The length of the CDR3 is 14 residues. The full variable domain, its missing parts supplied by reference TRBV7-9 and TRBJ2-1, is DTGVSQNPRHKITKRGQNVTFRCDPISEHNRLYWYRQTLGQGPEFLTYFQNEAQLEKSRLLSDRFSAERPKGSFSTLEIQRTEQGDSAMYLCASNRPSSYNEQFFGPGTRLTVL.

The gene calls are TRBV19 and TRBJ1-4; no clear D gene. The CDR3 loop spans 15 amino acids. The germline CDR1 and CDR2 sequences are LNHDA and SQIVND (reference sequence). V lost 9 bases, J lost 0 bases, and 14 bases lay in between. The CDR3 spells CASTRILATNEKLFF. As DNA, the CDR3 is TGTGCCAGCACGAGAATCCTTGCAACTAATGAAAAACTGTTTTTT. Complete variable domain (other parts from reference TRBV19 and TRBJ1-4): DGGITQSPKYLFRKEGQNVTLSCEQNLNHDAMYWYRQDPGQGLRLIYYSQIVNDFQKGDIAEGYSVSREKKESFPLTVTSAQKNPTAFYLCASTRILATNEKLFFGSGTQLSVL.

The chain recombines TRBV4-2 with TRBJ2-7; 10 bases are a match to TRBD2. The V segment lost 1 base and the J segment 0 bases; nucleotides outside the gene matches: 9. This CDR3 comprises 18 residues. In germline, CDR1 is LGHNA, CDR2 YNFKEQ. The CDR3 nucleotides are TGTGCCAGCAGCCAAGGGACTAGCGGACCCGGCTTCTCCTACGAGCAGTACTTC. Encoded protein: CASSQGTSGPGFSYEQYF.

The rearrangement uses TRBV7-3 and TRBJ1-4, with 7 bases fitting TRBD1. CDR1 is SGHTA and CDR2 is FQGTGA in the germline V gene. Trimming removed 5 bases from V and 5 bases from J; junction bases left unmatched: 11. The CDR3 is made up of 16 amino acids. In DNA, the CDR3 is TGTGCCAGCAGCAAACCGACAGGGCCCTCCAATGAAAAACTGTTTTTT. Protein: CASSKPTGPSNEKLFF.

The chain employs TRBV5-1 and TRBJ2-1; no firm D call. Trimming cost V 4 bases and J 0 bases, with 8 bases left between them. Germline loops: CDR1 SGHRS, CDR2 YFSETQ. CDR3 length: 14 amino acids. CDR3 loop: CASSGYSSYNEQFF. CDR3 bases: TGCGCCAGCAGCGGTTATAGCTCCTACAATGAGCAGTTCTTC.

This clone was seen once. The rearrangement joins TRBV5-1 to TRBJ2-1, with TRBD2 matching over 12 bases. The ends lost 0 bases at V and 8 bases at J; junction bases unmatched: 3. Germline V lookup: CDR1 SGHRS, CDR2 YFSETQ. The CDR3 length is 15 residues. CDR3 amino acids: CASSLVLAGGDEQFF. CDR3 DNA: TGCGCCAGCAGCTTGGTCCTAGCGGGGGGGGATGAGCAGTTCTTC.

The genes are TRBV21-1 and TRBJ1-6. TRBV21-1 is a recognized pseudogene. This CDR3 is 15 amino acids long. The CDR3 nucleotides are TGTGCCAGCAGCACCCGACTACACAAAAATTCACCCCTCCACTTT. Amino acid sequence: CASSTRLHKNSPLHF.

The chain combines TRBV7-3 with TRBJ1-2; D remains unclear. The CDR3 has 13 residues. Germline CDR1 reads SGHTA; CDR2 reads FQGTGA. Trimming took off 5 bases at V and 2 bases at J, with 9 bases between the two ends. The CDR3, as DNA: TGTGCCAGCAGCCTCACGAACAACTATGGCTACACCTTC. Translation: CASSLTNNYGYTF.

The chain couples TRBV5-6 to TRBJ1-2; no clear D. The CDR3 totals 14 residues. Trimming cost V 4 bases and J 0 bases, with 10 bases left between them. Germline CDR1 is SGHDT and CDR2 is YYEEEE. CDR3 sequence reads: CASSPLAPNYGYTF. For the CDR3, the DNA is TGTGCCAGCAGCCCACTGGCACCTAACTATGGCTACACCTTC.

The chain joins TRBV4-3 to TRBJ2-7; 7 bases match TRBD1. This CDR3 contains 17 residues. The germline gives CDR1 LGHNA, CDR2 YSLEER. V lost 0 bases to trimming and J lost 3 bases; unmatched junction nucleotides: 11. The CDR3 reads CASSQEKATGNHYEQYF. The CDR3 bases are TGCGCCAGCAGCCAAGAGAAGGCGACAGGGAACCACTACGAGCAGTACTTC.

The chain couples TRBV4-1 to TRBJ2-1, with D hard to call. The CDR3 length is 13 residues. The ends were cut back, 1 base at V and 9 bases at J, with 10 bases in the middle. Per the germline V gene, CDR1 is MGHRA and CDR2 is YSYEKL. This chain's CDR3 is CASSQGIGREQFF. Here the CDR3 DNA reads TGCGCCAGCAGCCAAGGAATCGGACGTGAGCAGTTCTTC.